The table lists the clone carrying this TCR beta chain with a few counts. The sample belongs to a study of T cell changes during pregnancy in multiple sclerosis. Sequencing was performed with immunoSEQ multiplex PCR; in TCRdb, only in-frame clones are kept and a portion is missing. The profile shows about 31,000 clones, approximately 89% of them singletons. CDR1 is SGHTA and CDR2 is FQGTGA in the germline V gene. The CDR3 totals 14 residues. Trimming left V 4 bases short and J 5 bases short, with 12 bases between. The chain employs TRBV7-3 and TRBJ2-1; D is perhaps TRBD2 (6 bases). The origin of this receptor is a female donor with multiple sclerosis, enrolled in a pregnancy study. The sample consisted of CD8+ T cells from peripheral blood mononuclear cells, taken in the second trimester of pregnancy. The CDR3 loop reads CASSSGDFNNEQFF. The CDR3 DNA sequence: TGTGCCAGCAGCTCCGGGGACTTTAACAATGAGCAGTTCTTC.